Presented here are 2 T cell receptor beta chains from one specimen sequenced in a study of T cells in Graves' hyperthyroidism and ophthalmopathy. The investigators amplified TCR beta CDR3 regions from RNA transcripts. TCR CDR3 underwent first-round RT-PCR with the HTBI primer set. Each CDR3 protein gets one entry after TCRdb re-called the multiplex PCR reads with MiXCR. The sample lists around 240,000 distinct CDR3 sequences; 13% to 15% were seen once. Sequencing was performed on blood. The receptors derive from a woman aged 40 to 50 with Graves' hyperthyroidism that later progressed to Graves' ophthalmopathy.

Many counts were recorded for this clonotype. This chain links TRBV19 with TRBJ1-5, with D unresolved. There are 14 residues in the CDR3. In germline, CDR1 is LNHDA, CDR2 SQIVND (reference sequence). V lost 3 bases and J 0 bases, leaving 6 bases between the germline ends. This chain's CDR3 is CASSIEYSNQPQHF. In DNA form, the CDR3 reads TGTGCCAGTAGTATTGAATATAGCAATCAGCCCCAGCATTTT.

As regards this clonotype: Compared with germline, one end of the junction differs, possibly owing to a read error. The chain is built from TRBV18 and TRBJ2-1, with a tentative D call TRBD2 (6 bases). The CDR3 runs 15 residues. CDR1 and CDR2 (germline): KGHSH, LQKENI. For the CDR3, the DNA is TGTGCCAGCCCACCCGGGAGTGACACGTACAATGAGCAGTTCTTC. Residues: CASPPGSDTYNEQFF.